This T cell receptor beta chain was sequenced in a study of T cells in Graves' hyperthyroidism and ophthalmopathy. Overall study results and limits: In simple terms, a model built on 13 V-J features told ophthalmopathy apart from stable hyperthyroidism. Most thyroid clonotypes expanded above 0.001 appeared in blood too.

This clonotype was recorded only once. Its target is unknown. The ends were cut back, 1 base at V and 0 bases at J, with 12 bases in the middle. The CDR3 is 16 residues long. CDR1 and CDR2 (germline): LGHNA, YNFKEQ. If no ophthalmopathy progression occurred within 18 months, Graves' hyperthyroidism was stable. There were TCR beta CDR3 regions amplified from RNA transcripts. Using the HTBI primer set, a first-round RT-PCR was run on the TCR CDR3. TCRdb re-called the multiplex PCR reads through MiXCR, storing one row per CDR3 protein. The sample lists roughly 290,000 distinct CDR3 sequences, roughly 13% seen once, with 7.9% in the top ten.

The clonotype originates from a woman in her forties with Graves' hyperthyroidism. The chain joins TRBV4-2 to TRBJ1-1; TRBD1 is a possible D gene (5 bases). The sequencing sample was made of blood. In DNA form, the CDR3 reads TGTGCCAGCAGCCAAGGCTCAGGGACCATGAACACTGAAGCTTTCTTT. Translated: CASSQGSGTMNTEAFF.